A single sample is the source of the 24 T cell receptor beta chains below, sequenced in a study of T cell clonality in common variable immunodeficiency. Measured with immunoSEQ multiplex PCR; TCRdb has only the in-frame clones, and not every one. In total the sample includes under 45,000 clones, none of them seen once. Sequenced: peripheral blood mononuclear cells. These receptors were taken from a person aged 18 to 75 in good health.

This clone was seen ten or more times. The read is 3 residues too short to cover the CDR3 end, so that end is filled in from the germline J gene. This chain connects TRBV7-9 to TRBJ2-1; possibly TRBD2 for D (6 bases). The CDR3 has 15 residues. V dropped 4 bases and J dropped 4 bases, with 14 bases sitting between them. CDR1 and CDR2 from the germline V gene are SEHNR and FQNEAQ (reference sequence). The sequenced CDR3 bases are TGTGCCAGCAGCTCCGCCGGGACTCCTTACAATGAG. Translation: CASSSAGTPYNE. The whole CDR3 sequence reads CASSSAGTPYNEQFF.

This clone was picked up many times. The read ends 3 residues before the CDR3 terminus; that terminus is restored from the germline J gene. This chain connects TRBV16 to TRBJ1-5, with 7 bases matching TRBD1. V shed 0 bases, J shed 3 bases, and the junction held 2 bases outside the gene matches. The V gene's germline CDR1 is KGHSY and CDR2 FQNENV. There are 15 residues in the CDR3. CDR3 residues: CASSQSGQVNQPQHF. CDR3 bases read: TGTGCCAGCAGCCAATCCGGACAGGTCAATCAGCCC.

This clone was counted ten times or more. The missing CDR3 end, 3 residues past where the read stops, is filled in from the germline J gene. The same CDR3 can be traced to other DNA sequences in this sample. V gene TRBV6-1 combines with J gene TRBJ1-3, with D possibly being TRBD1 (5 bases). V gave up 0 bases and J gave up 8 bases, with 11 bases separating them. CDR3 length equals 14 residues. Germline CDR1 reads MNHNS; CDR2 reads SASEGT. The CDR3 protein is CASSEALRGDTIYF. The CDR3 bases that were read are TGTGCCAGCAGTGAAGCGCTTCGGGGGGACACC.

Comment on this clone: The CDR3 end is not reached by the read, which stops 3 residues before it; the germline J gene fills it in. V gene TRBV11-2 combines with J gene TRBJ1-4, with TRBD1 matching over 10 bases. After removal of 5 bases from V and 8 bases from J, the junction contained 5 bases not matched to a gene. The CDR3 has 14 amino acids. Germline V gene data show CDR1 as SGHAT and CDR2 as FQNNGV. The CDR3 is CASSPDRGREKLFF. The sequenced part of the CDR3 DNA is TGTGCCAGCAGCCCCGACAGGGGGCGAGAAAAA.

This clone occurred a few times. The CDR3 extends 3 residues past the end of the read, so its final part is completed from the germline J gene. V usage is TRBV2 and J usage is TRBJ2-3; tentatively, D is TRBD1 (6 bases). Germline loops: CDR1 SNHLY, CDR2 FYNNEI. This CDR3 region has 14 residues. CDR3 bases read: TGTGCCAGCAGTGGAGGCAGGGGAATAGAGACG. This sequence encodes CASSGGRGIET. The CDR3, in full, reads CASSGGRGIETQYF. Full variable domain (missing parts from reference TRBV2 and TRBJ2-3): EPEVTQTPSHQVTQMGQEVILRCVPISNHLYFYWYRQILGQKVEFLVSFYNNEISEKSEIFDDQFSVERPDGSNFTLKIRSTKLEDSAMYFCASSGGRGIETQYFGPGTRLTVL.

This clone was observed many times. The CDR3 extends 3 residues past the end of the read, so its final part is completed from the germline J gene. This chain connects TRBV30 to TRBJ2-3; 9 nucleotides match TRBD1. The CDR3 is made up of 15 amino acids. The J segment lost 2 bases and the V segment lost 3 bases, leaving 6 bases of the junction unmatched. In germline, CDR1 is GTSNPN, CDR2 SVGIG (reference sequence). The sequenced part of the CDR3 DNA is TGTGCCTGGAGAGCGACAGGGGGGGCCACAGATACG. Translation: CAWRATGGATDT. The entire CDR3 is CAWRATGGATDTQYF.

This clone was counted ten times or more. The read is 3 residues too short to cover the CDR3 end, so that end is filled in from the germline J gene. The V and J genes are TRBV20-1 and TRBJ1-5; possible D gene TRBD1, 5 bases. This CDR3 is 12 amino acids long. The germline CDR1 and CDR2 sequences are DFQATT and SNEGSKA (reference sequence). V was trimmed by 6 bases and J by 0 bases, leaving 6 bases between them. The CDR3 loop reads CSARGSNQPQHF. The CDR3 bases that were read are TGCAGTGCGAGGGGTAGCAATCAGCCC.

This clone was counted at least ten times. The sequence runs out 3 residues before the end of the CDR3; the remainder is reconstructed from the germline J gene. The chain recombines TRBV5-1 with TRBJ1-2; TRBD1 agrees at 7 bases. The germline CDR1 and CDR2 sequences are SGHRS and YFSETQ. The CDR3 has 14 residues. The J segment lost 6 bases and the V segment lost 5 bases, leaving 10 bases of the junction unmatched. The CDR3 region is CASSPVEGTDGYTF. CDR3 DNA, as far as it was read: TGCGCCAGCAGTCCGGTTGAGGGGACAGATGGC.

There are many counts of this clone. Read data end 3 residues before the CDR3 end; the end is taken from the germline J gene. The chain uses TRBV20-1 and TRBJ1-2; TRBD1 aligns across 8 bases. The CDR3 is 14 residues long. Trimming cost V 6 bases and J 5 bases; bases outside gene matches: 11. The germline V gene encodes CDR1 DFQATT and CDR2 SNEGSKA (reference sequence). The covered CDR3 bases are TGCAGTGCGCCCGGGAATGACAGGGGATATGGC. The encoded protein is CSAPGNDRGYG. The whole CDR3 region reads CSAPGNDRGYGYTF.

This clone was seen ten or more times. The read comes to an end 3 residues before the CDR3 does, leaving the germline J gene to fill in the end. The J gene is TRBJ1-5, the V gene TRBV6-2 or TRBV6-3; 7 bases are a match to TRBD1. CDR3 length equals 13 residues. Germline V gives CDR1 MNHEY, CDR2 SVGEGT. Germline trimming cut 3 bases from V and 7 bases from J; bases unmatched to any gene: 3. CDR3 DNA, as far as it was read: TGTGCCAGCAGTTATGGCAGGGGGCAGCCC. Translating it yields CASSYGRGQP. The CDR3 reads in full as CASSYGRGQPQHF.

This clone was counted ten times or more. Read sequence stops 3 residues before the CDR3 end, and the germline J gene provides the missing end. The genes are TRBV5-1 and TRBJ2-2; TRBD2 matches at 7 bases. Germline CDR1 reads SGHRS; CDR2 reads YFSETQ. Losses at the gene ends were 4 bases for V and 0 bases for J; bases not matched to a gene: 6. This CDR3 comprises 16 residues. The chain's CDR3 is CASSVASGANTGELFF. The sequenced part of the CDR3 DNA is TGCGCCAGCAGCGTGGCTAGCGGAGCGAACACCGGGGAG.

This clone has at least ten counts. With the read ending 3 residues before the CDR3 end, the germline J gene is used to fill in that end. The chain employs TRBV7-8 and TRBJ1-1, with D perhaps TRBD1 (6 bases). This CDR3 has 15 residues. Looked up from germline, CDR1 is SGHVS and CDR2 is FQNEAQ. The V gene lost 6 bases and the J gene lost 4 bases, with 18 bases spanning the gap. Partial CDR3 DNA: TGTGCCAGCAGTTCAACTAACAGGGATCTCACTGAA. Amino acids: CASSSTNRDLTE. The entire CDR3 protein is CASSSTNRDLTEAFF.

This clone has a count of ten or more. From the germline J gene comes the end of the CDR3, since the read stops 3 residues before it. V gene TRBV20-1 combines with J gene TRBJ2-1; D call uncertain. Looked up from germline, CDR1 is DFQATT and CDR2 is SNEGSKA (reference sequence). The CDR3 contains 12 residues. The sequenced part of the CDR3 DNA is TGCAGCGCTGTTTCCCGCGCTAATGAG. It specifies CSAVSRANE. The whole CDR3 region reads CSAVSRANEQFF.

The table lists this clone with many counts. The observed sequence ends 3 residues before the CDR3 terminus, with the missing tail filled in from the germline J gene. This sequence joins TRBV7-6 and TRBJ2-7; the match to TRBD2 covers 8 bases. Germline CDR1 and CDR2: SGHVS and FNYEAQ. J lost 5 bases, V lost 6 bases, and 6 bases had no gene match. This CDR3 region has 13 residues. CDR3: CASSYRGGDEQYF. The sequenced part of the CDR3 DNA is TGTGCCAGCAGTTATCGGGGGGGGGACGAG.

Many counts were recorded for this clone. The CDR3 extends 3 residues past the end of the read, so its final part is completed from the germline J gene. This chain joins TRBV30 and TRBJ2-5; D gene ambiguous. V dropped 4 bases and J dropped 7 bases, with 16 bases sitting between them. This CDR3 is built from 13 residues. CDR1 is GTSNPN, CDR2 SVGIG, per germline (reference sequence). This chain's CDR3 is CAWMGYYLGTQYF. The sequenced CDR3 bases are TGTGCCTGGATGGGTTACTACCTGGGGACC.

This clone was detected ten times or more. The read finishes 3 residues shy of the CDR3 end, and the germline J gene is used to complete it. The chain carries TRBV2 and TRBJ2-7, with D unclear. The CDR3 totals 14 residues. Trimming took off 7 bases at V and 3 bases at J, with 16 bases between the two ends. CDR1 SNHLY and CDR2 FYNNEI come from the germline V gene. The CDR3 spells CASIPAPGRYEQYF. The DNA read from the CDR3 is TGTGCCAGCATCCCAGCCCCAGGCCGCTACGAG. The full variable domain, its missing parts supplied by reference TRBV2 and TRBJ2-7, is EPEVTQTPSHQVTQMGQEVILRCVPISNHLYFYWYRQILGQKVEFLVSFYNNEISEKSEIFDDQFSVERPDGSNFTLKIRSTKLEDSAMYFCASIPAPGRYEQYFGPGTRLTVT.

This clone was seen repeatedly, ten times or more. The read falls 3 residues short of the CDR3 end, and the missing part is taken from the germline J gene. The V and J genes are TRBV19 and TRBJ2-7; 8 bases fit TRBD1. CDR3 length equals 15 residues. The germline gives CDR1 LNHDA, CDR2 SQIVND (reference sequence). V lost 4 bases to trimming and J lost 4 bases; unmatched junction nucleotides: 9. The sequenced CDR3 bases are TGTGCCAGTAGTAAACAGGGGGACGTGCGGTACGAG. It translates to CASSKQGDVRYE. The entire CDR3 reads CASSKQGDVRYEQYF.

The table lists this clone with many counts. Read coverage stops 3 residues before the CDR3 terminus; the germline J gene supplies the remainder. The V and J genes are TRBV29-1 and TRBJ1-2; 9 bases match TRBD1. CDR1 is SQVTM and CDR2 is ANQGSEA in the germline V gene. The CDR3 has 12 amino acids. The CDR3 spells CSVEGTGNGYTF. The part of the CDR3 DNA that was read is TGCAGCGTTGAGGGGACAGGGAACGGC.

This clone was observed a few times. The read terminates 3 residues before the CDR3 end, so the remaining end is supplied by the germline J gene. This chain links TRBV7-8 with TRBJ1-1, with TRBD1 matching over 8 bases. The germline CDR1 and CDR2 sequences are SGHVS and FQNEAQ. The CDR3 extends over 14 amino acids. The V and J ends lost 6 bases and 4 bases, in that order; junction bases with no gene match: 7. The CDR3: CASRLTGGATEAFF. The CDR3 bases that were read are TGTGCCAGCAGACTCACAGGGGGAGCCACTGAA.

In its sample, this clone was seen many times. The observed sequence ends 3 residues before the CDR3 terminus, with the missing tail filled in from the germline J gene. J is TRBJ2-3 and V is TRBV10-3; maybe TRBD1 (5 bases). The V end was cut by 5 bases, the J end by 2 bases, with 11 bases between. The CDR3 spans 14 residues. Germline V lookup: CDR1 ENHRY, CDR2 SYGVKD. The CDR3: CAISPDRDTDTQYF. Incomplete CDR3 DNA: TGTGCCATCAGTCCTGACAGAGACACAGATACG.

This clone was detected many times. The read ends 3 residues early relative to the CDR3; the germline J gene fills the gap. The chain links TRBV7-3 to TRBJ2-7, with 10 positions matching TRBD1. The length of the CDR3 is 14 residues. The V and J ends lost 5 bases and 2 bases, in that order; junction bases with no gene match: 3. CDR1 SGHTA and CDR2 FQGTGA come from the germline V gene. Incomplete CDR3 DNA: TGTGCCAGCAGCCTCGACAGGGGGCCCTACGAG. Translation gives CASSLDRGPYE. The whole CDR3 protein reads CASSLDRGPYEQYF.

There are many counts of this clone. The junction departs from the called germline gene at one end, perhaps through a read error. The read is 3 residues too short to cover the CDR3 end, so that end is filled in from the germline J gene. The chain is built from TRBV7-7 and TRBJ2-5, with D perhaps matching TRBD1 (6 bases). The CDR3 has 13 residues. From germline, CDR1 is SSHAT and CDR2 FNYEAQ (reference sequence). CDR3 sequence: CASSWTDEETQYF. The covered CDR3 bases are TGTGCTAGCAGCTGGACAGATGAAGAGACC. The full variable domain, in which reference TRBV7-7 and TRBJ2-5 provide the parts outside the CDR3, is GAGVSQSPRYKVTKRGQDVTLRCDPISSHATLYWYQQALGQGPEFLTYFNYEAQPDKSGLPSDRFSAERPEGSISTLTIQRTEQRDSAMYRCASSWTDEETQYFGPGTRLLVL.

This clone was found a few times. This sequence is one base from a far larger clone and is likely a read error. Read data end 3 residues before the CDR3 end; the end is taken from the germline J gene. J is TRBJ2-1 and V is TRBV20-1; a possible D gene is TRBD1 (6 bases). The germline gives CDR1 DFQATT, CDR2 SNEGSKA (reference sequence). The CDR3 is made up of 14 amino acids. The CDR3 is CRARGHPPYNEQFF. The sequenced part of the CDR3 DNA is TGCAGGGCTAGGGGACACCCACCCTACAATGAG.

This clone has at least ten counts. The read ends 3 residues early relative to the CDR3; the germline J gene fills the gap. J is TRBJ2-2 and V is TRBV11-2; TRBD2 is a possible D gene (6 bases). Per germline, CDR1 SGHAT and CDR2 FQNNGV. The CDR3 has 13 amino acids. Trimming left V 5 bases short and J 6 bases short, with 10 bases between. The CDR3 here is CASSLGGPGELFF. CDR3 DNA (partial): TGTGCCAGCAGCCTCGGAGGGCCCGGGGAG.